This is a list of T cell receptor beta chains from one sample in a study of T cell responses to AZD1222 COVID-19 vaccine. Produced via immunoSEQ multiplex PCR; TCRdb's table is partial and in-frame only. This sample has about 63,000 clones, with 83% found just once. Sequences were derived from peripheral blood, sampled 28 days after the second AZD1222 dose. The origin of the receptors is an adult who received the AZD1222 COVID-19 vaccine. Both conserved end residues are part of each CDR3. The D gene is left open where the match is weak. For some rows the clone size is stated as once, few or many, or as a class when expanded; others skip it.

cdr3_length: 14; v_call: TRBV27; clone_size: NA; j_call: TRBJ2-2; d_call: NA; cdr3_aa: CASSDRLNTGELFF; cdr3_nt: TGTGCCAGCTCCGACAGGTTGAACACCGGGGAGCTGTTTTTT
cdr3_length: 17; v_call: TRBV30; clone_size: NA; j_call: TRBJ1-5; d_call: NA; cdr3_aa: CAWSPLRTALGNQPQHF; cdr3_nt: TGTGCCTGGAGTCCTCTTCGGACAGCCCTAGGCAATCAGCCCCAGCATTTT
cdr3_length: 15; v_call: TRBV5-1; clone_size: NA; j_call: TRBJ1-1; d_call: NA; cdr3_aa: CASSLGQGRRAEAFF; cdr3_nt: TGCGCCAGCAGCTTGGGGCAGGGAAGGAGGGCTGAAGCTTTCTTT
cdr3_length: 13; v_call: TRBV27; clone_size: NA; j_call: TRBJ2-7; d_call: NA; cdr3_aa: CASSQTVTYEQYF; cdr3_nt: TGTGCCAGCAGCCAAACAGTGACCTACGAGCAGTACTTC
cdr3_length: 16; v_call: TRBV5-1; clone_size: NA; j_call: TRBJ1-4; d_call: NA; cdr3_aa: CASSLPGGGTNEKLFF; cdr3_nt: TGCGCCAGCAGCTTGCCGGGGGGAGGAACTAATGAAAAACTGTTTTTT
cdr3_length: 11; v_call: TRBV3-1/TRBV3-2; clone_size: NA; j_call: TRBJ2-7; d_call: NA; cdr3_aa: CASSRLSEQYF; cdr3_nt: TGTGCCAGCAGCCGACTCTCCGAGCAGTACTTC
cdr3_length: 14; v_call: TRBV2; clone_size: NA; j_call: TRBJ1-5; d_call: NA; cdr3_aa: CASMRGYSNQPQHF; cdr3_nt: TGTGCCAGCATGCGGGGTTATAGCAATCAGCCCCAGCATTTT
cdr3_length: 12; v_call: TRBV2; clone_size: NA; j_call: TRBJ1-2; d_call: NA; cdr3_aa: CATGDNPVGYTF; cdr3_nt: TGTGCCACCGGGGACAACCCGGTTGGCTACACCTTC
cdr3_length: 13; v_call: TRBV2; clone_size: once; j_call: TRBJ2-7; d_call: TRBD1; cdr3_aa: CASSADRVPEQYF; cdr3_nt: TGTGCCAGCAGTGCGGACAGGGTTCCCGAGCAGTACTTC
cdr3_length: 15; v_call: TRBV29-1; clone_size: NA; j_call: TRBJ1-4; d_call: NA; cdr3_aa: CSVRGDKSTNEKLFF; cdr3_nt: TGCAGCGTTCGGGGTGACAAGTCAACTAATGAAAAACTGTTTTTT
cdr3_length: 15; v_call: TRBV5-1; clone_size: few; j_call: TRBJ2-2; d_call: NA; cdr3_aa: CASSLEGANTGELFF; cdr3_nt: TGCGCCAGCAGCTTGGAGGGCGCGAACACCGGGGAGCTGTTTTTT
cdr3_length: 12; v_call: TRBV5-6; clone_size: NA; j_call: TRBJ2-3; d_call: NA; cdr3_aa: CASRLAGDTQYF; cdr3_nt: TGTGCCAGCAGGTTGGCAGGCGATACGCAGTATTTT
cdr3_length: 16; v_call: TRBV7-2; clone_size: NA; j_call: TRBJ2-5; d_call: TRBD1; cdr3_aa: CASSPPRTGSGETQYF; cdr3_nt: TGTGCCAGCAGCCCCCCCCGGACAGGCTCGGGAGAGACCCAGTACTTC
cdr3_length: 15; v_call: TRBV28; clone_size: once; j_call: TRBJ1-5; d_call: NA; cdr3_aa: CASLGGPGSNQPQHF; cdr3_nt: TGTGCCAGCCTGGGGGGGCCCGGTAGCAATCAGCCCCAGCATTTT
cdr3_length: 15; v_call: TRBV6-2/TRBV6-3; clone_size: NA; j_call: TRBJ2-6; d_call: NA; cdr3_aa: CASSYLASGANVLTF; cdr3_nt: TGTGCCAGCAGTTACCTAGCCTCTGGGGCCAACGTCCTGACTTTC
cdr3_length: 15; v_call: TRBV25-1; clone_size: NA; j_call: TRBJ2-3; d_call: NA; cdr3_aa: CASSEAGLRSDTQYF; cdr3_nt: TGTGCCAGCAGTGAGGCAGGGCTGAGGTCAGATACGCAGTATTTT
cdr3_length: 13; v_call: TRBV28; clone_size: NA; j_call: TRBJ2-1; d_call: NA; cdr3_aa: CASSSGGPGEQFF; cdr3_nt: TGTGCCAGCAGTTCCGGGGGGCCTGGTGAGCAGTTCTTC
cdr3_length: 16; v_call: TRBV28; clone_size: NA; j_call: TRBJ1-6; d_call: TRBD1; cdr3_aa: CASTRQGTLGQNPLHF; cdr3_nt: TGTGCCAGCACTCGACAGGGGACCCTCGGCCAGAACCCCCTCCACTTT
cdr3_length: 14; v_call: TRBV19; clone_size: NA; j_call: TRBJ2-7; d_call: NA; cdr3_aa: CASSIDTGSYEQYF; cdr3_nt: TGTGCCAGTAGTATAGATACAGGGTCATACGAGCAGTACTTC
cdr3_length: 16; v_call: TRBV6-1; clone_size: NA; j_call: TRBJ2-3; d_call: NA; cdr3_aa: CASSEGAGAGTDTQYF; cdr3_nt: TGTGCCAGCAGTGAGGGAGCGGGTGCGGGCACAGATACGCAGTATTTT
cdr3_length: 16; v_call: TRBV19; clone_size: NA; j_call: TRBJ2-5; d_call: TRBD1; cdr3_aa: CASSIDSRGSRETQYF; cdr3_nt: TGTGCCAGTAGTATAGATTCCAGGGGGTCTCGGGAGACCCAGTACTTC
cdr3_length: 15; v_call: TRBV28; clone_size: NA; j_call: TRBJ1-4; d_call: NA; cdr3_aa: CARGGVLGTNEKLFF; cdr3_nt: TGTGCCAGAGGGGGGGTACTGGGTACTAATGAAAAACTGTTTTTT
cdr3_length: 13; v_call: TRBV11-3; clone_size: NA; j_call: TRBJ2-3; d_call: NA; cdr3_aa: CASSPDRTDTQYF; cdr3_nt: TGTGCCAGCAGCCCCGACAGAACAGATACGCAGTATTTT
cdr3_length: 16; v_call: TRBV7-9; clone_size: NA; j_call: TRBJ1-1; d_call: NA; cdr3_aa: CASSSPSYMGDTEAFF; cdr3_nt: TGTGCCAGCAGCTCCCCATCGTATATGGGGGACACTGAAGCTTTCTTT
cdr3_length: 14; v_call: TRBV7-9; clone_size: NA; j_call: TRBJ2-7; d_call: NA; cdr3_aa: CASSLSGLLYEQYF; cdr3_nt: TGTGCCAGCAGCCTATCGGGACTCCTCTACGAGCAGTACTTC
cdr3_length: 18; v_call: TRBV18; clone_size: NA; j_call: TRBJ1-2; d_call: NA; cdr3_aa: CASSPITGSATSSDGYTF; cdr3_nt: TGTGCCAGCTCACCGATTACAGGGAGTGCAACTAGCAGCGATGGCTACACCTTC
cdr3_length: 13; v_call: TRBV7-9; clone_size: NA; j_call: TRBJ2-7; d_call: NA; cdr3_aa: CASSFSVWNEQYF; cdr3_nt: TGTGCCAGCAGCTTTAGTGTCTGGAACGAGCAGTACTTC
cdr3_length: 14; v_call: TRBV11-2; clone_size: NA; j_call: TRBJ1-5; d_call: TRBD1; cdr3_aa: CASSRDRAGGPQHF; cdr3_nt: TGTGCCAGCAGCCGAGACAGGGCCGGGGGGCCCCAGCATTTT
cdr3_length: 12; v_call: TRBV7-2; clone_size: NA; j_call: TRBJ1-1; d_call: NA; cdr3_aa: CASSSQGFEAFF; cdr3_nt: TGTGCCAGCAGCTCCCAGGGGTTTGAAGCTTTCTTT
cdr3_length: 14; v_call: TRBV10-2; clone_size: NA; j_call: TRBJ2-3; d_call: NA; cdr3_aa: CASSLDRSTDTQYF; cdr3_nt: TGCGCCAGCAGCCTGGACAGAAGCACAGATACGCAGTATTTT
cdr3_length: 15; v_call: TRBV18; clone_size: NA; j_call: TRBJ1-4; d_call: NA; cdr3_aa: CASSPLYLEVEKLFF; cdr3_nt: TGTGCCAGCTCACCACTATACTTAGAGGTAGAAAAACTGTTTTTT
cdr3_length: 13; v_call: TRBV2; clone_size: NA; j_call: TRBJ2-7; d_call: NA; cdr3_aa: CASSGGTRDEQYF; cdr3_nt: TGTGCCAGCAGTGGCGGGACCAGGGACGAGCAGTACTTC
cdr3_length: 17; v_call: TRBV7-9; clone_size: NA; j_call: TRBJ1-5; d_call: NA; cdr3_aa: CASSLFRRYISNQPQHF; cdr3_nt: TGTGCCAGCAGCCTCTTCCGACGCTACATTAGCAATCAGCCCCAGCATTTT
cdr3_length: 15; v_call: TRBV7-9; clone_size: once; j_call: TRBJ1-1; d_call: NA; cdr3_aa: CASSRLTSMNTEAFF; cdr3_nt: TGTGCCAGCAGCCGGTTGACAAGCATGAACACTGAAGCTTTCTTT
cdr3_length: 13; v_call: TRBV28; clone_size: NA; j_call: TRBJ1-2; d_call: TRBD1; cdr3_aa: CATGTGPNYGYTF; cdr3_nt: TGTGCCACAGGGACAGGGCCTAACTATGGCTACACCTTC
cdr3_length: 11; v_call: TRBV7-2; clone_size: NA; j_call: TRBJ2-2; d_call: NA; cdr3_aa: CASSSYRELFF; cdr3_nt: TGTGCCAGCAGCTCCTATCGGGAGCTGTTTTTT
cdr3_length: 13; v_call: TRBV4-2; clone_size: NA; j_call: TRBJ2-1; d_call: NA; cdr3_aa: CASSLTKRDEQFF; cdr3_nt: TGTGCCAGCAGCCTCACAAAGAGGGATGAGCAGTTCTTC
cdr3_length: 14; v_call: TRBV4-3; clone_size: NA; j_call: TRBJ2-1; d_call: NA; cdr3_aa: CASQVRGSYNEQFF; cdr3_nt: TGCGCCAGCCAGGTCAGGGGCTCCTACAATGAGCAGTTCTTC
cdr3_length: 13; v_call: TRBV4-1; clone_size: NA; j_call: TRBJ1-5; d_call: NA; cdr3_aa: CASSPQGAQPQHF; cdr3_nt: TGCGCCAGCAGCCCCCAGGGAGCTCAGCCCCAGCATTTT
cdr3_length: 14; v_call: TRBV4-3; clone_size: few; j_call: TRBJ2-7; d_call: NA; cdr3_aa: CASSQDLGVYEQYF; cdr3_nt: TGCGCCAGCAGCCAAGATCTAGGGGTCTACGAGCAGTACTTC
cdr3_length: 14; v_call: TRBV19; clone_size: NA; j_call: TRBJ2-7; d_call: TRBD1; cdr3_aa: CASREQGAFHEQYF; cdr3_nt: TGTGCCAGCCGCGAACAGGGGGCGTTCCACGAGCAGTACTTC
cdr3_length: 14; v_call: TRBV4-1; clone_size: few; j_call: TRBJ1-2; d_call: TRBD1; cdr3_aa: CASSHQGGNYGYTF; cdr3_nt: TGCGCCAGCAGCCACCAGGGGGGTAACTATGGCTACACCTTC
cdr3_length: 16; v_call: TRBV9; clone_size: NA; j_call: TRBJ2-1; d_call: NA; cdr3_aa: CASSGDVAPTGNEQFF; cdr3_nt: TGTGCCAGCAGCGGGGACGTAGCCCCGACGGGCAATGAGCAGTTCTTC
cdr3_length: 15; v_call: TRBV7-2; clone_size: NA; j_call: TRBJ2-7; d_call: TRBD1; cdr3_aa: CASSLVGTGSYEQYF; cdr3_nt: TGTGCCAGCAGCTTAGTCGGGACAGGTTCGTACGAGCAGTACTTC
cdr3_length: 13; v_call: TRBV19; clone_size: NA; j_call: TRBJ1-2; d_call: NA; cdr3_aa: CASSPAPGSGYTF; cdr3_nt: TGTGCCAGTAGCCCGGCCCCAGGGAGCGGCTACACCTTC
cdr3_length: 13; v_call: TRBV29-1; clone_size: NA; j_call: TRBJ1-3; d_call: NA; cdr3_aa: CSVVVSSGNTIYF; cdr3_nt: TGCAGCGTTGTGGTGTCCTCTGGAAACACCATATATTTT
cdr3_length: 16; v_call: TRBV4-2; clone_size: NA; j_call: TRBJ1-1; d_call: NA; cdr3_aa: CASSQGLRDTNTEAFF; cdr3_nt: TGTGCCAGCAGCCAAGGTCTTAGGGACACGAACACTGAAGCTTTCTTT
cdr3_length: 13; v_call: TRBV5-4; clone_size: once; j_call: TRBJ2-7; d_call: TRBD2; cdr3_aa: CASSFPGGTEQYF; cdr3_nt: TGTGCCAGCAGCTTCCCGGGGGGGACCGAGCAGTACTTC
cdr3_length: 13; v_call: TRBV15; clone_size: NA; j_call: TRBJ1-5; d_call: NA; cdr3_aa: CATSRDRAQPQHF; cdr3_nt: TGTGCCACCAGCAGAGACAGGGCTCAGCCCCAGCATTTT
cdr3_length: 15; v_call: TRBV5-1; clone_size: NA; j_call: TRBJ1-6; d_call: NA; cdr3_aa: CASSRGTGDNSPLHF; cdr3_nt: TGCGCCAGCAGCCGGGGTACCGGGGACAATTCACCCCTCCACTTT
cdr3_length: 14; v_call: TRBV24-1; clone_size: NA; j_call: TRBJ2-5; d_call: NA; cdr3_aa: CATSDFLSQETQYF; cdr3_nt: TGTGCCACCAGTGATTTCCTATCCCAAGAGACCCAGTACTTC
cdr3_length: 15; v_call: TRBV15; clone_size: large; j_call: TRBJ1-1; d_call: NA; cdr3_aa: CATSREPQAGTEAFF; cdr3_nt: TGTGCCACCAGCAGAGAGCCTCAGGCGGGGACTGAAGCTTTCTTT